The present TCR beta chain was sequenced within a study of blood T cell repertoires in COVID-19. Looking at the study overall: Sources were T cells, B-cell-depleted T cells, or PBMCs; the material itself was cDNA or gDNA.

TCRdb's table, derived via immunoSEQ multiplex PCR, lists solely in-frame clones and lacks some. The profile shows over 250,000 clones, about four fifths of them singletons. Trimming took off 4 bases at V and 5 bases at J, with 21 bases between the two ends. Germline lookup yields CDR1 LNHDA and CDR2 SQIVND (reference sequence). The CDR3 runs 16 residues. Across about two dozen US areas, participants ranged in age from roughly 18 to 95 years. The sample comprised PBMCs or T cells enriched from blood (not recorded which). The chain couples TRBV19 to TRBJ2-7; D is ambiguous. The sequence came from a man aged 40-55 years who had been exposed to COVID-19. The CDR3 DNA is TGTGCCAGTAGTAAGCTAGTAGGCGGCTACCGGGACGAGCAGTACTTC. Translated, it gives CASSKLVGGYRDEQYF.